The TCR beta chain under discussion was sequenced for a study of blood T cell repertoires in COVID-19. Whole-study context: COVID-19 samples, acute and convalescent, were from the United States, Italy and Spain. The analysed material was cDNA or gDNA that came from T cells, B-cell-depleted T cells, or PBMCs.

Trimming cost V 3 bases and J 1 base, with 8 bases left between them. Per germline, CDR1 SGHRS and CDR2 YFSETQ. The CDR3 spans 14 residues. In the source study's methods: Nucleated cell number was recorded as an estimate derived from reference gene primer amplification. Method: immunoSEQ multiplex PCR; TCRdb's copy keeps in-frame clones and lacks some. That table is the source of V, J and clone size, and D and trimming were worked out from the DNA. The sample holds under 100,000 clones, roughly 89% seen once. This rearrangement joins TRBV5-1 to TRBJ2-1, with D uncertain. Sequencing input: peripheral blood. This clonotype originated in a man aged 25 to 40 with acute or convalescent COVID-19. CDR3 residues: CASSSSGSYNEQFF. CDR3 DNA sequence: TGCGCCAGCAGCTCGTCCGGGTCCTACAATGAGCAGTTCTTC.